This is a list of T cell receptor beta chains from one sample in a study of cytomegalovirus exposure and HLA in healthy donors. TCRdb's copy holds only in-frame clones and misses some; the assay was immunoSEQ multiplex PCR. The sample lists 90,000 to 150,000 clones, around 79% seen once, with approximately 3.8% in the top ten. The sample comprised PBMCs. The receptors were sampled from a middle-aged woman in good health and CMV-seronegative. Both conserved end residues are part of each CDR3. Fields, in order: V gene, J gene, clone size, CDR3 protein. The size field is filled for only some rows; it gives once, few, many or a size class.

V gene: TRBV5-6; J gene: TRBJ2-5; clone size: -; CDR3 protein: CASSPGLVIGQTQYF
V gene: TRBV27; J gene: TRBJ2-7; clone size: -; CDR3 protein: CASSLLRTLGQEGEQYF
V gene: TRBV7-3; J gene: TRBJ2-2; clone size: -; CDR3 protein: CASSTAGTRITGELFF
V gene: TRBV27; J gene: TRBJ2-7; clone size: -; CDR3 protein: CASSSQGYEQYF
V gene: TRBV5-1; J gene: TRBJ2-2; clone size: -; CDR3 protein: CASSLAAGGVTGELFF
V gene: TRBV11-2; J gene: TRBJ2-3; clone size: -; CDR3 protein: CASSGGRGDTQYF
V gene: TRBV28; J gene: TRBJ1-1; clone size: -; CDR3 protein: CASSLGGGTSGTEAFF
V gene: TRBV7-2; J gene: TRBJ2-5; clone size: -; CDR3 protein: CASNRGQETQYF
V gene: TRBV27; J gene: TRBJ2-3; clone size: -; CDR3 protein: CASSSETSGRADTQYF
V gene: TRBV6-5; J gene: TRBJ2-5; clone size: -; CDR3 protein: CASSYRVAGETQYF
V gene: TRBV19; J gene: TRBJ1-5; clone size: -; CDR3 protein: CASSTRVEGQPQHF
V gene: TRBV7-9; J gene: TRBJ1-2; clone size: -; CDR3 protein: CASSLSGNGYTF
V gene: TRBV7-9; J gene: TRBJ1-1; clone size: -; CDR3 protein: CSSSLGAGMNTEAFF
V gene: TRBV25-1; J gene: TRBJ1-4; clone size: -; CDR3 protein: CASSDQFATNEKLFF
V gene: TRBV7-6; J gene: TRBJ1-1; clone size: -; CDR3 protein: CASSPRDRDPPSYRAEAFF
V gene: TRBV6-5; J gene: TRBJ1-1; clone size: -; CDR3 protein: CASSTYTGADTEAFF
V gene: TRBV10-1; J gene: TRBJ1-5; clone size: -; CDR3 protein: CASSERTGPSQPQHF
V gene: TRBV11-2; J gene: TRBJ1-1; clone size: -; CDR3 protein: CASSNLQNRNTEAFF
V gene: TRBV9; J gene: TRBJ2-5; clone size: once; CDR3 protein: CASSALAGPQETQYF
V gene: TRBV19; J gene: TRBJ2-1; clone size: -; CDR3 protein: CASSRRGISGGRRSYNEQFF
V gene: TRBV6-1; J gene: TRBJ1-5; clone size: -; CDR3 protein: CASSEVHSTQPQHF
V gene: TRBV5-6; J gene: TRBJ2-2; clone size: -; CDR3 protein: CASSLTQGSAGELFF
V gene: TRBV7-6; J gene: TRBJ2-1; clone size: -; CDR3 protein: CASSLASGTGEFF
V gene: TRBV18; J gene: TRBJ2-5; clone size: -; CDR3 protein: CASSSTGSGETQYF
V gene: TRBV5-5; J gene: TRBJ1-4; clone size: -; CDR3 protein: CASSLGDIQGSLFF
V gene: TRBV4-3; J gene: TRBJ1-4; clone size: few; CDR3 protein: CASSQPGQGNEKLFF
V gene: TRBV4-3; J gene: TRBJ2-2; clone size: -; CDR3 protein: CASSQGGPGQGAPYGELFF
V gene: TRBV5-6; J gene: TRBJ1-4; clone size: -; CDR3 protein: CASRLGGQGNEKLFF